This is a list of T cell receptor beta chains from one sample in a study of CD4 T cell repertoires in COVID-19. The repertoire was sequenced with immunoSEQ multiplex PCR; TCRdb's copy has only in-frame clones and lacks some. The sample lists around 25,000 clones, 93% seen once, with about 0.66% in the top ten. Source: circulating follicular helper CD4+ T cells (cTfh) from blood, taken before the COVID-19 pandemic. The receptor set was obtained from a human donor who had COVID-19. The CDR3 runs from the conserved cysteine through the conserved F or W. Some rows mark clone size as missing; the rest say once, few, many or name a class of expanded clone.

cdr3_length | v_call | clone_size | cdr3_aa
15 | TRBV7-3 | NA | CASSLSSGVGETQYF
15 | TRBV6-1 | NA | CASSEISVGVGEQYF
13 | TRBV6-5 | NA | CASSYTGGQTQYF
13 | TRBV19 | NA | CASSRRLAGEQFF
14 | TRBV6-5 | NA | CASRRRDSGSPLHF
14 | TRBV7-2 | NA | CASSLGQGAHGYTF
15 | TRBV15 | NA | CATSRGGPVYNEQFF
16 | TRBV9 | once | CASSVSGTGLTGELFF
16 | TRBV5-1 | NA | CASSEGQKPSGNTIYF
11 | TRBV7-3 | NA | CGSTGSYEQYF
18 | TRBV19 | NA | CASSQSGTGFLAKNIQYF
15 | TRBV2 | NA | CASTSTGSVRETQYF
15 | TRBV27 | NA | CASSPGEGLGQPQHF
18 | TRBV7-6 | NA | CASSPGYRGPLGGNGYTF
17 | TRBV7-3 | once | CASSLGEGLARSNEQFF
14 | TRBV7-8 | NA | CASSYEGHNQPQHF
16 | TRBV11-2 | NA | CASSLGLAGGLHEQYF
11 | TRBV2 | NA | CASSRSGGYTF
16 | TRBV4-1 | NA | CASSQDEEGGFYGYTF
13 | TRBV5-1 | NA | CASSPGPGTEAFF
13 | TRBV19 | NA | CASTYHRGSEAFF
12 | TRBV2 | NA | CASSERGSGYTF
14 | TRBV28 | NA | CASTIRQVSQPQHF
16 | TRBV5-1 | NA | CASSHPGQRGAGELFF
17 | TRBV11-2 | NA | CASSLALGLVTSGELFF
13 | TRBV6-1 | NA | CASSASGLNIQYF
14 | TRBV2 | NA | CASGRGGLGNEQFF
13 | TRBV27 | NA | CASSLGRGAEAFF
15 | TRBV5-1 | NA | CASSFTGGDVDTQYF
15 | TRBV5-4 | NA | CASSLLRQVNYGYTF
14 | TRBV29-1 | NA | CSVALGLAGAEQFF
13 | TRBV4-1 | NA | CASSQKPGTEAFF
14 | TRBV2 | NA | CASSARSGANVLTF
15 | TRBV6-6 | NA | CASRSLAGGRYEQYF
13 | TRBV10-2 | few | CASRGAVTDTQYF
13 | TRBV9 | NA | CASSAPSSYEQYF
16 | TRBV5-6 | NA | CASSPLFRGQSDTQYF
14 | TRBV16 | NA | CASSLMTGGDGYTF
14 | TRBV6-6 | NA | CASDPAGGRKTQYF
13 | TRBV6-1 | NA | CASSEDREGTQYF
13 | TRBV7-2 | NA | CASSWTGGERQYF
15 | TRBV7-8 | NA | CASSLVGRGNTEAFF
14 | TRBV5-6 | NA | CASSGGISGNTIYF
14 | TRBV5-1 | NA | CASSSGQAGTEAFF
16 | TRBV18 | NA | CASSPPVGLPGEKLFF
15 | TRBV7-2 | once | CASSRGGGGKETQYF
15 | TRBV11-2 | NA | CASSRDRQFDYGYTF
15 | TRBV2 | few | CASSRTSVNTGELFF
14 | TRBV5-1 | NA | CASSLATGIDGYTF
17 | TRBV15 | NA | CATSRDRGKRYPYEQYF
15 | TRBV2 | NA | CASTDDRGQVYGYTF
18 | TRBV2 | NA | CASVELYGTGVDKNIQYF
15 | TRBV6-5 | NA | CASSPWGQGETEAFF
13 | TRBV6-5 | NA | CATGQGFNQPQHF
14 | TRBV28 | NA | CASHTGTSGNEQFF
16 | TRBV7-3 | NA | CASSLTDSSSYNEQFF
14 | TRBV11-2 | NA | CASSLSPGGNTIYF
15 | TRBV9 | NA | CASSVDGGSFNEQYF